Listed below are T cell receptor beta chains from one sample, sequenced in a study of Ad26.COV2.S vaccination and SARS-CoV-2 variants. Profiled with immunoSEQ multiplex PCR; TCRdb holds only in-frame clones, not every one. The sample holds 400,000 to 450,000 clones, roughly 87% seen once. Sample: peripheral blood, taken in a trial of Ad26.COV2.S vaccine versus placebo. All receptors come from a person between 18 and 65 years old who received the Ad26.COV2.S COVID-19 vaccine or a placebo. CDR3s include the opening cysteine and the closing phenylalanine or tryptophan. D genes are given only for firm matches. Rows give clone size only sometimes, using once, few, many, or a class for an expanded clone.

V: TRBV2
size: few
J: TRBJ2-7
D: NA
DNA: TGTGCCAGCAGTTCTCAGGGCTGGGAGCAGTACTTC
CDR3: CASSSQGWEQYF

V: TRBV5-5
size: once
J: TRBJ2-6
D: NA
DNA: TGTGCCAGCAGCGTAGACAGTTCCGGGGCCAACGTCCTGACTTTC
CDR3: CASSVDSSGANVLTF

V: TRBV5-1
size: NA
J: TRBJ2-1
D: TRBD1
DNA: TGCGCCAGCAGCCGCGACAGGGTCGGGTACAATGAGCAGTTCTTC
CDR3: CASSRDRVGYNEQFF

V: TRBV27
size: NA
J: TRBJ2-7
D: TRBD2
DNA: TGTGCCAGCAGTTTGCTAGCGGGACGCTCCTACGAGCAGTACTTC
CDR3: CASSLLAGRSYEQYF

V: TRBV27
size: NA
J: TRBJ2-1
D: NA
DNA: TGTGCCAGCAGTTTATTCGAGGCATACAATGAGCAGTTCTTC
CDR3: CASSLFEAYNEQFF

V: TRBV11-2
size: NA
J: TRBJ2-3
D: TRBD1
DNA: TGTGCCAGCAGCCCCGGACAGGGGGCATGGGGTCGCACAGATACGCAGTATTTT
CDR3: CASSPGQGAWGRTDTQYF

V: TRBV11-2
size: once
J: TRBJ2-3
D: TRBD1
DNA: TGTGCCAGCAGCTTCGTCTTGGACAGGGGGCTCGCAGATACGCAGTATTTT
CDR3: CASSFVLDRGLADTQYF

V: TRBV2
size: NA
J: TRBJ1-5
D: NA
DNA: TGTGCCAGCAGTGAGGTAGGGTTTAATCAGCCCCAGCATTTT
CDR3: CASSEVGFNQPQHF

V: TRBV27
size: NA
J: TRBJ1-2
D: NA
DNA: TGTGCCAGCAGTTCCCGTGGGGGGAATGACTATGGCTACACCTTC
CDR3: CASSSRGGNDYGYTF

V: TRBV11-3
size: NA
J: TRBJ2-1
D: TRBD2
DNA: TGTGCCAGCAGCAGGACTAGCGGGTTCGCGGGTTCCTACAATGAGCAGTTCTTC
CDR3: CASSRTSGFAGSYNEQFF

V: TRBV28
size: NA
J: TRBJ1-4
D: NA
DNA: TGTGCCAGCAGTTCCTTATCCTCAACTAATGAAAAACTGTTTTTT
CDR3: CASSSLSSTNEKLFF

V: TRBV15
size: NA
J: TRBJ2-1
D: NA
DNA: TGTGCCACCAGCAGAGATGATGTCAGCAACAATGAGCAGTTCTTC
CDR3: CATSRDDVSNNEQFF

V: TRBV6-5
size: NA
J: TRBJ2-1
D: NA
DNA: TGTGCCAGCAGTCCCTGGGTCCCTAATGAGCAGTTCTTC
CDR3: CASSPWVPNEQFF

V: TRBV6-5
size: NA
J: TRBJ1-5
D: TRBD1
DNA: TGTGCCAGCAATTCGGGACAGGGGCCTCAGCCCCAGCATTTT
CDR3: CASNSGQGPQPQHF

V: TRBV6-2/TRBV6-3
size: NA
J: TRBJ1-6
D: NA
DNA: TGTGCCAGCAGTTACGGGGTTGCGGATTCACCCCTCCACTTT
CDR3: CASSYGVADSPLHF

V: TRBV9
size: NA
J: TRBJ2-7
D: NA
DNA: TGTGCCAGCGGCGACGGAGAGCAGTACTTC
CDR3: CASGDGEQYF

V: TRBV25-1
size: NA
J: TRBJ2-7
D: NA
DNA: TGTGCCAGCAGTGCCGGGATCTACGAGCAGTACTTC
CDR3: CASSAGIYEQYF

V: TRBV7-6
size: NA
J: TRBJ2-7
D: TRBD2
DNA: TGTGCCAGCAGCCCTGGGACTAACTCCTACGAGCAGTACTTC
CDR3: CASSPGTNSYEQYF

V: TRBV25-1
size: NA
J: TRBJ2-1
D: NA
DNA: TGTGCCAGCAGTGATATCGGCTACAATGAGCAGTTCTTC
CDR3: CASSDIGYNEQFF

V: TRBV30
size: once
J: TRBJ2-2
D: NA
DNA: TGTGCCTGGCGACCAGGACAGGGCCGTGGGAGGGGCACCGGGGAGCTGTTTTTT
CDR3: CAWRPGQGRGRGTGELFF

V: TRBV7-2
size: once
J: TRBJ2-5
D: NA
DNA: TGTGCCAGCAGCTTAGCGGTCCTAGCGAGCCAAGAGACCCAGTACTTC
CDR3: CASSLAVLASQETQYF

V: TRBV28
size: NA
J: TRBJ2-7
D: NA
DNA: TGTGCCAGCATAGACGCCGCGAGCTCCTACGAGCAGTACTTC
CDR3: CASIDAASSYEQYF

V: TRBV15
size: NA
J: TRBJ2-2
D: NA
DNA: TGTGCCACCAGCAGAGCGGAGGGGGCCACCGGGGAGCTGTTTTTT
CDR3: CATSRAEGATGELFF

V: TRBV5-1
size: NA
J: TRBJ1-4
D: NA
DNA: TGCGCCAGCAGCTTGGGGGACGGGACTCTCGGTAACAGACTGTTTTTT
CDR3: CASSLGDGTLGNRLFF

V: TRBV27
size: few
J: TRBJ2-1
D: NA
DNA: TGTGCCAGCAGTTTATCTGCAGAGAACAATGAGCAGTTCTTC
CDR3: CASSLSAENNEQFF

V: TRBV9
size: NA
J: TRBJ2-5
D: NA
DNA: TGTGCCAGCAGCCCCGAGCCCGACAGGCCGAACCAAGAGACCCAGTACTTC
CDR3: CASSPEPDRPNQETQYF

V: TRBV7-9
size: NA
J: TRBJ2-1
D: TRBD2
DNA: TGTGCCAGCAGCTTAGGCACCGGACTAGCGGCCTACAATGAGCAGTTCTTC
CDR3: CASSLGTGLAAYNEQFF

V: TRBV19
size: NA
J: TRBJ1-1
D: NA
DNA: TGTGCCAGTAGTATAGGTGGGCAGGCCGAGATGAACACTGAAGCTTTCTTT
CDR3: CASSIGGQAEMNTEAFF

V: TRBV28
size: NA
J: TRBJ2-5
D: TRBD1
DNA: TGTGCCAGCAGCCCGCCGGACAGGGCTCAAGAGACCCAGTACTTC
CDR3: CASSPPDRAQETQYF